These 4 T cell receptor beta chains originate from one sample sequenced in a study of T cells in Graves' hyperthyroidism and ophthalmopathy (dated by TCRdb to the late 2010s). Libraries were made using multiplex PCR. Instrument used: Illumina HiSeq 2000. The TCR beta CDR3 regions were amplified from the RNA transcripts. A first-round RT-PCR of the TCR CDR3 used the HTBI primer set with the Qiagen OneStep RT-PCR kit. TCRdb's own reprocessing of the public reads used fastp at Q25 and MiXCR and kept productive beta chains. CDR3 protein duplicates are merged, each entry listing the most common genes and DNA. This sample lists hundreds of thousands of distinct CDR3 sequences; 12% to 15% were detected once. Of the sample, around 20% falls within the top ten clones. Sequencing was performed on blood. All receptors derive from a woman aged 60-75 years with Graves' ophthalmopathy.

This clonotype has more than one count but fewer than ten. This rearrangement joins TRBV4-1 to TRBJ2-1; the match to TRBD2 covers 8 bases. CDR1 and CDR2 from the germline V gene are MGHRA and YSYEKL. The length of the CDR3 is 15 residues. V lost 2 bases to trimming and J lost 5 bases; unmatched junction nucleotides: 5. CDR3 in DNA: TGCGCCAGCAGCCAACCGGGACTAGGGCACAATGAGCAGTTCTTC. This encodes CASSQPGLGHNEQFF.

This clonotype has at least ten counts. The chain has TRBV28 and TRBJ2-4; D is possibly TRBD2 (6 bases). The CDR3 length is 14 residues. Germline values: CDR1 MDHEN, CDR2 SYDVKM. V dropped 6 bases and J dropped 0 bases, with 9 bases sitting between them. The CDR3 region has the DNA TGTGCCAGCAGCTCGGGACTAGCCAAAAACATTCAGTACTTC. Translating it yields CASSSGLAKNIQYF.

V gene TRBV3-1 combines with J gene TRBJ2-5; D possibly corresponds to TRBD1 (5 bases). In germline, CDR1 is LGHDT, CDR2 YNNKEL (reference sequence). V was pared by 9 bases and J by 0 bases, with 14 bases between. CDR3 length: 14 residues. The CDR3 sequence: CASRTRSHQETQYF. CDR3 coding DNA: TGTGCCAGTAGGACACGCTCTCACCAAGAGACCCAGTACTTC.

This clonotype has at least ten counts. The chain carries TRBV2 and TRBJ1-6; D is unclear. Per germline, CDR1 SNHLY and CDR2 FYNNEI. This CDR3 has 14 residues. The V gene lost 5 bases and the J gene lost 2 bases, with 7 bases spanning the gap. CDR3 amino acids: CASSSGTYNSPLHF. In DNA form, the CDR3 reads TGTGCCAGCAGTTCCGGGACCTATAATTCACCCCTCCACTTT. Full variable domain (missing parts from reference TRBV2 and TRBJ1-6): EPEVTQTPSHQVTQMGQEVILRCVPISNHLYFYWYRQILGQKVEFLVSFYNNEISEKSEIFDDQFSVERPDGSNFTLKIRSTKLEDSAMYFCASSSGTYNSPLHFGNGTRLTVT.